One and the same sample provided the 11 T cell receptor beta chains below, sequenced in a study of regulatory T cells in long-lasting Graves disease. iRepertoire HTBI primers and Arm-PCR of CDR3 regions built TCR beta libraries. TCRdb redid the calling of the multiplex PCR reads with MiXCR, one entry per CDR3 protein. The sample includes around 400,000 distinct CDR3 sequences, less than 25% of them seen just once. Time point denoted: persistent/refractory GD, antithyroid drugs over 5 years with positive TRAb. PBMC RNA was the source of the TCR library. The specimen comprised peripheral blood mononuclear cells (PBMCs), sampled when the disease was refractory, from a patient treated with antithyroid drugs. The receptor source for this set is a female donor with Graves disease.

This clonotype was recorded a few times. CDR3 in DNA: TGTGCCAGCAGACCATCCGTAAACACTGAAGCTTTCTTT. It encodes CASRPSVNTEAFF. V gene TRBV12-3 or TRBV12-4 combines with J gene TRBJ1-1; no definite D call. CDR3 size: 13 residues. V was cut by 6 bases and J by 2 bases, with 10 bases left in between.

Many counts were recorded for this clonotype. The chain has TRBV2 and TRBJ1-1; D might be TRBD1 (5 bases). CDR1 and CDR2 (germline): SNHLY, FYNNEI. This CDR3 contains 15 residues. Deletions cut 10 bases from V and 0 bases from J, with 18 bases between. CDR3 nucleotide sequence: TGTGCCACCAGGGAGCGGGTAGGGTTGAACACTGAAGCTTTCTTT. Its translation: CATRERVGLNTEAFF.

This clonotype was seen a few times. The chain joins TRBV15 to TRBJ2-7, with unresolved D. Trimming took 0 bases from V and 4 from J, leaving 13 bases between them. Germline V gives CDR1 LNHNV, CDR2 YYDKDF (reference sequence). This CDR3 spans 15 amino acids. CDR3 sequence: CATSRDAAPEYEQYF. CDR3 DNA: TGTGCCACCAGCAGAGATGCGGCACCTGAGTACGAGCAGTACTTC.

This clonotype occurred a few times. The CDR3 is CASSTVGDQETQYF. The CDR3 DNA reads as TGTGCCAGTAGTACAGTGGGGGACCAAGAGACCCAGTACTTC. The gene calls are TRBV7-9 and TRBJ2-5; D tentatively reads TRBD1 or TRBD2 (5 bases each). The germline V gene encodes CDR1 SEHNR and CDR2 FQNEAQ (reference sequence). V lost 9 bases and J lost 0, with 14 bases in between. The CDR3 contains 14 residues.

V gene TRBV18 combines with J gene TRBJ1-5, with D possibly matching TRBD1 (5 bases). Trimming stripped 5 bases from V and 0 bases from J, with 11 bases between. The CDR3 loop spans 15 amino acids. The germline gives CDR1 KGHSH, CDR2 LQKENI. The CDR3 reads CASSGGPNSNQPQHF. The CDR3 DNA reads as TGTGCCAGCTCAGGGGGACCCAATAGCAATCAGCCCCAGCATTTT.

In the case of this clonotype: A single base separates this from a much larger clone, so it may be a read error. The V gene is TRBV7-2, the J gene TRBJ2-5; 13 bases are shared with TRBD2. Unmatched junction bases numbered 9, after V lost 4 bases and J lost 4 bases. Looked up from germline, CDR1 is SGHTA and CDR2 is FQGNSA. The CDR3 runs 17 residues. The CDR3 sequence is CASSSGTSGTYRETQYF. CDR3 coding DNA: TGTGCCAGCAGCTCCGGGACTAGCGGGACTTACCGAGAGACCCAGTACTTC.

V is TRBV2 and J is TRBJ2-7, with D possibly matching TRBD2 (6 bases). Germline-derived CDR1 and CDR2 are SNHLY and FYNNEI. CDR3 length: 12 amino acids. In DNA form, the CDR3 reads TGTGCTTCCGGCCGGGAGAGTGGTGAGCAGTACTTC. Amino acids: CASGRESGEQYF.

This clonotype appeared many times. CDR3 coding DNA: TGCAGCGTTGAACAGAACCTCCAAGAGACCCAGTACTTC. Translated, it gives CSVEQNLQETQYF. V is TRBV29-1 and J is TRBJ2-5; D is ambiguous. CDR1 and CDR2 (germline): SQVTM, ANQGSEA. Trimming shortened V by 2 bases and J by 1 base, and 8 bases separated the two germline ends. The CDR3 totals 13 residues.

The chain couples TRBV20-1 to TRBJ1-1, with D possibly matching TRBD1 (6 bases). This CDR3 has 17 residues. Per germline, CDR1 DFQATT and CDR2 SNEGSKA (reference sequence). V was shortened by 6 bases and J by 2 bases, with 25 bases between the two germline ends. CDR3 protein: CSARRGGVDRVNTEAFF. Written as DNA, the CDR3 is TGCAGTGCGCGCAGGGGAGGGGTTGACAGAGTAAACACTGAAGCTTTCTTT.

This clonotype was picked up many times. V is TRBV7-2 and J is TRBJ2-5; 7 bases line up with TRBD2. The ends lost 3 bases at V and 2 bases at J; junction bases unmatched: 6. This CDR3 contains 15 residues. Germline V lookup: CDR1 SGHTA, CDR2 FQGNSA. The CDR3 DNA reads TGTGCCAGCAGCTTCCAGCGGGGAGCACAAGAGACCCAGTACTTC. It codes for CASSFQRGAQETQYF.

This clonotype was counted a few times. This sequence joins TRBV7-2 and TRBJ2-5; TRBD2 matches at 7 bases. J lost 2 bases, V lost 5 bases, and 8 bases had no gene match. In germline, CDR1 is SGHTA, CDR2 FQGNSA. This CDR3 has 15 residues. CDR3 protein: CASSTVGTTQETQYF. In DNA, the CDR3 is TGTGCCAGCAGCACCGTGGGGACTACTCAAGAGACCCAGTACTTC.